These 29 T cell receptor beta chains originate from one sample sequenced in a study of T cells in Graves' hyperthyroidism and ophthalmopathy. TCR beta CDR3 regions were amplified from RNA transcripts. Using the HTBI primer set, a first-round RT-PCR was run on the TCR CDR3. TCRdb independently ran MiXCR on the multiplex PCR reads; one entry per CDR3 protein. The data show hundreds of thousands of distinct CDR3 sequences, 12% to 15% seen once. The source material was blood. The receptors originated from a woman aged 18-29 years with Graves' hyperthyroidism.

This clonotype turned up a few times. The genes are TRBV20-1 and TRBJ2-1, with D possibly matching TRBD2 (6 bases). CDR1 is DFQATT and CDR2 is SNEGSKA in the germline V gene (reference sequence). Trimming removed 8 bases at V and 0 bases at J, with 11 bases between. The CDR3 extends over 13 amino acids. CDR3 nucleotide sequence: TGCAGTACCAGCGGGCGCTCCTACAATGAGCAGTTCTTC. Protein product: CSTSGRSYNEQFF.

The rearrangement joins TRBV6-1 to TRBJ1-1; D might be TRBD1 (5 bases). V was clipped by 5 bases and J by 2 bases, with 18 bases between them. Germline V lookup: CDR1 MNHNS, CDR2 SASEGT. The CDR3 extends over 16 amino acids. The CDR3: CASSHGQRRGNTEAFF. The DNA for the CDR3 is TGTGCCAGCAGTCATGGGCAAAGGAGGGGAAACACTGAAGCTTTCTTT.

There are a few counts of this clonotype. The chain combines TRBV9 with TRBJ1-2; tentative D call: TRBD1 (6 bases). The V end was cut by 0 bases, the J end by 2 bases, with 11 bases between. Germline V lookup: CDR1 SGDLS, CDR2 YYNGEE. This CDR3 comprises 15 residues. The CDR3 region has the DNA TGTGCCAGCAGCGTAGGACAGGTCTGGAACTATGGCTACACCTTC. Amino acid sequence: CASSVGQVWNYGYTF. Drawing the rest from reference TRBV9 and TRBJ1-2, the complete variable domain is DSGVTQTPKHLITATGQRVTLRCSPRSGDLSVYWYQQSLDQGLQFLIQYYNGEERAKGNILERFSAQQFPDLHSELNLSSLELGDSALYFCASSVGQVWNYGYTFGSGTRLTVV.

This clonotype has at least ten counts. One junction end does not reproduce the germline sequence, and a read error may be involved. The CDR3 protein is CASRLDSYEQYF. As DNA, the CDR3 is TGCGCCAGCAGATTGGACAGCTACGAGCAGTACTTC. The rearrangement uses TRBV5-1 and TRBJ2-7; a possible D gene is TRBD1 (6 bases). Germline CDR1 and CDR2: SGHRS and YFSETQ. The CDR3 runs to 12 residues.

This clonotype was seen at least ten times. The chain recombines TRBV27 with TRBJ2-4; 7 bases are shared with TRBD1. V dropped 6 bases and J dropped 4; count of bases not matched to a gene: 6. The V gene's germline CDR1 is MNHEY and CDR2 SMNVEV (reference sequence). This CDR3 comprises 14 residues. The CDR3 DNA reads as TGTGCCAGCAGCCAGCCGGGACAGAAAAACATTCAGTACTTC. Amino acid sequence: CASSQPGQKNIQYF.

The chain couples TRBV5-1 to TRBJ2-2, with TRBD1 as a possible D gene (6 bases). Germline CDR1 SGHRS, CDR2 YFSETQ. The CDR3 totals 14 residues. Trimming cost V 4 bases and J 3 bases, with 10 bases left between them. The CDR3 nucleotides are TGCGCCAGCAGCAGGGGGAAGGACACCGGGGAGCTGTTTTTT. Amino acids: CASSRGKDTGELFF.

As for this clonotype: Since a much larger clone is just one base distant, this may be a read error. This rearrangement joins TRBV30 to TRBJ1-5, with a weak D call TRBD1 (5 bases). The V gene's germline CDR1 is GTSNPN and CDR2 SVGIG (reference sequence). CDR3 length: 14 residues. CDR3 nucleotides: TGTGCCTGGAGGGGGAAGACAGAGAATCAGCCCCGGCATTTT. Encoded protein: CAWRGKTENQPRHF.

This clonotype was seen ten or more times. The rearrangement links TRBV27 to TRBJ1-1; a weak D match, TRBD1 (5 bases). V was pared by 8 bases and J by 7 bases, with 14 bases between. Germline V gene data show CDR1 as MNHEY and CDR2 as SMNVEV (reference sequence). This CDR3 is built from 12 residues. The CDR3 region has the DNA TGTGCCAGCGGCGTTTCGGGACGTGAAGCTTTCTTT. It encodes CASGVSGREAFF.

This clonotype has more than one count but fewer than ten. The V call is TRBV5-4, the J call TRBJ2-7; D is unresolved. V gave up 0 bases and J gave up 0 bases, with 13 bases separating them. The CDR3 totals 16 residues. Germline CDR1 reads SGHNT; CDR2 reads YYREEE (reference sequence). The CDR3 loop is CASSLGGRPSSYEQYF. In DNA, the CDR3 is TGTGCCAGCAGCTTGGGGGGTCGGCCCAGCTCCTACGAGCAGTACTTC.

In its sample, this clonotype was seen many times. V gene TRBV18 combines with J gene TRBJ1-4; 8 bases agree with TRBD1. With V trimmed by 1 base and J by 5 bases, 6 bases remained unmatched. This CDR3 spans 16 amino acids. Germline V gene lookup returns CDR1 KGHSH and CDR2 LQKENI. The CDR3 sequence is CASSPRSGTGNEKLFF. The CDR3 coding sequence is TGTGCCAGCTCACCACGAAGCGGGACAGGAAATGAAAAACTGTTTTTT. Filled out from reference TRBV18 and TRBJ1-4, the complete variable domain reads NAGVMQNPRHLVRRRGQEARLRCSPMKGHSHVYWYRQLPEEGLKFMVYLQKENIIDESGMPKERFSAEFPKEGPSILRIQQVVRGDSAAYFCASSPRSGTGNEKLFFGSGTQLSVL.

This chain uses TRBV14 with TRBJ1-1; D unresolved. CDR1 is SGHDN and CDR2 is FVKESK in the germline V gene. V shed 4 bases and J shed 7 bases, with 13 bases lying between them. This CDR3 has 13 amino acids. CDR3: CASSLGPPIEAFF. CDR3 DNA: TGTGCCAGCAGCCTCGGGCCTCCGATTGAAGCTTTCTTT. Full variable domain (remainder filled in from reference TRBV14 and TRBJ1-1): EAGVTQFPSHSVIEKGQTVTLRCDPISGHDNLYWYRRVMGKEIKFLLHFVKESKQDESGMPNNRFLAERTGGTYSTLKVQPAELEDSGVYFCASSLGPPIEAFFGQGTRLTVV.

The sample holds many counts of this clonotype. V is TRBV24-1 and J is TRBJ2-2, with D possibly TRBD1 on 5 matching bases. This CDR3 has 17 amino acids. The V and J ends lost 5 bases and 3 bases respectively, with 18 bases between them. Germline V gene data show CDR1 as KGHDR and CDR2 as SFDVKD. CDR3 region: CATSGDSWTPDTGELFF. CDR3 DNA sequence: TGTGCCACCAGTGGGGATTCGTGGACACCAGACACCGGGGAGCTGTTTTTT.

This clonotype was seen a few times. The rearrangement joins TRBV6-6 to TRBJ2-1; TRBD2 agrees at 8 bases. V lost 4 bases to trimming and J lost 0 bases; unmatched junction nucleotides: 5. This CDR3 has 16 amino acids. Germline CDR1 MNHNY, CDR2 SVGAGI (reference sequence). The CDR3 region has the DNA TGTGCCAGCAGTTTACTAGCGGTAGGCTCCTACAATGAGCAGTTCTTC. Encoded protein: CASSLLAVGSYNEQFF.

This clonotype was counted only a few times. Possible read error: a much larger clone is one base away. The rearrangement uses TRBV11-1 and TRBJ1-1; 10 bases agree with TRBD1. CDR3 length: 15 residues. Germline CDR1 reads SGHAT; CDR2 reads FQDESV (reference sequence). The CDR3 region is CASSSGQGMNTEVFF. The DNA for the CDR3 is TGTGCCAGCAGCTCGGGACAGGGGATGAACACTGAAGTTTTCTTT. The full variable domain, rest sourced from reference TRBV11-1 and TRBJ1-1, is EAEVAQSPRYKITEKSQAVAFWCDPISGHATLYWYRQILGQGPELLVQFQDESVVDDSQLPKDRFSAERLKGVDSTLKIQPAELGDSAMYLCASSSGQGMNTEVFFGQGTRLTVV.

V and J are TRBV10-2 and TRBJ2-1; D perhaps matches TRBD1 (7 bases). Trimming removed 7 bases at V and 3 bases at J, with 16 bases between. The CDR3 contains 15 residues. Germline V gene lookup returns CDR1 WSHSY and CDR2 SAAADI. CDR3 loop: CASTPGGQSYNEQFF. In DNA, the CDR3 is TGCGCCAGCACCCCCGGGGGACAGAGCTACAATGAGCAGTTCTTC.

This chain connects TRBV29-1 to TRBJ2-7; D is perhaps TRBD1 (6 bases). Per the germline V gene, CDR1 is SQVTM and CDR2 is ANQGSEA. V lost 3 bases and J lost 6, with 18 bases in between. The length of the CDR3 is 14 residues. The CDR3 sequence: CSVDTGTWGAEQYF. In DNA form, the CDR3 reads TGCAGCGTTGATACAGGGACCTGGGGAGCCGAGCAGTACTTC.

V gene TRBV6-1 combines with J gene TRBJ2-1, with 9 nucleotides matching TRBD2. This CDR3 region has 19 residues. The germline gives CDR1 MNHNS, CDR2 SASEGT. V gave up 3 bases and J gave up 4 bases; unmatched junction bases: 16. In nucleotides, the CDR3 is TGTGCCAGCAGTGACCATCCGGGGCAGCGGACTAGCGAATACAATGAGCAGTTCTTC. Protein sequence: CASSDHPGQRTSEYNEQFF.

V and J are TRBV11-2 and TRBJ1-1; tentative D call: TRBD1 (5 bases). Trimming shortened V by 2 bases and J by 1 base, and 17 bases separated the two germline ends. CDR1 and CDR2 from the germline V gene are SGHAT and FQNNGV. The length of the CDR3 is 17 residues. Here the CDR3 DNA reads TGTGCCAGCAGCTTAAGACCGGGACCCACACCGAACACTGAAGCTTTCTTT. Its translation: CASSLRPGPTPNTEAFF.

The chain recombines TRBV5-6 with TRBJ2-1; maybe TRBD1 (5 bases). There are 15 residues in the CDR3. V was cut by 4 bases and J by 3 bases, with 14 bases left in between. The germline gives CDR1 SGHDT, CDR2 YYEEEE. The CDR3 DNA follows: TGTGCCAGCAGCCCCACAGGACGGATCTACAATGAGCAGTTCTTC. As protein: CASSPTGRIYNEQFF.

This clonotype was picked up a small number of times. The chain recombines TRBV28 with TRBJ2-3; D ambiguous. The CDR3 has 14 amino acids. V lost 9 bases to trimming and J lost 5 bases, with 18 bases between them. Looked up from germline, CDR1 is MDHEN and CDR2 is SYDVKM. CDR3 loop: CASLAVSSRDTQYF. The DNA for the CDR3 is TGTGCCAGTTTAGCCGTTTCCTCACGAGATACGCAGTATTTT.

This clonotype was found a few times. CDR3 sequence: CASSQTRLGGTEAFF. CDR3 DNA: TGTGCCAGCAGCCAAACCCGGCTAGGTGGCACTGAAGCTTTCTTT. This chain joins TRBV16 and TRBJ1-1, with D hard to call. The CDR3 is 15 residues long. V gave up 2 bases and J gave up 4 bases, with 14 bases separating them. Germline V lookup: CDR1 KGHSY, CDR2 FQNENV.

This clonotype was found a few times. The CDR3 sequence is CASSRLTSSGNTIYF. In DNA form, the CDR3 reads TGTGCCAGCAGCCGTCTGACCAGCTCTGGAAACACCATATATTTT. The gene calls are TRBV12-3 or TRBV12-4 and TRBJ1-3; D is ambiguous. The V and J ends lost 6 bases and 0 bases respectively, with 12 bases between them. The CDR3 totals 15 residues.

The chain couples TRBV7-6 to TRBJ2-7; perhaps TRBD2 as D (5 bases). V was pared by 5 bases and J by 0 bases, with 14 bases between. The length of the CDR3 is 15 residues. CDR1 is SGHVS, CDR2 FNYEAQ, per germline. The DNA of the CDR3 is TGTGCCAGCAGCCCTACCGGGAAAAACTCCTACGAGCAGTACTTC. It translates to CASSPTGKNSYEQYF.

A few counts support this clonotype. CDR3 sequence: CASSFSPLGMEFF. CDR3 DNA: TGTGCCAGCAGTTTTTCCCCACTAGGAATGGAGTTCTTC. V usage is TRBV12-3 or TRBV12-4 and J usage is TRBJ2-1, with TRBD2 as a possible D gene (5 bases). CDR3 length: 13 amino acids. V was trimmed by 3 bases and J by 14 bases, leaving 17 bases between them.

There are many counts of this clonotype. The V call is TRBV6-1, the J call TRBJ2-7, with TRBD2 as a possible D gene (5 bases). Germline V gives CDR1 MNHNS, CDR2 SASEGT. There are 14 residues in the CDR3. The V end lost 5 bases, the J end lost 0 bases, and 11 bases lay between the germline ends. The CDR3 DNA is TGTGCCAGCAGTTTAGCGACTCACTCCTACGAGCAGTACTTC. Protein sequence: CASSLATHSYEQYF.

This clonotype was observed at least ten times. The genes are TRBV30 and TRBJ2-2, with D unresolved. Per the germline V gene, CDR1 is GTSNPN and CDR2 is SVGIG (reference sequence). The CDR3 is 13 residues long. Trimming shortened V by 0 bases and J by 6 bases, and 8 bases separated the two germline ends. The chain's CDR3 is CAWSVRSAGELFF. Written as DNA, the CDR3 is TGTGCCTGGAGTGTACGCAGCGCCGGGGAGCTGTTTTTT.

This clonotype has only a few counts. The chain combines TRBV28 with TRBJ2-5; 12 nucleotides line up with TRBD1. The V gene's germline CDR1 is MDHEN and CDR2 SYDVKM. This CDR3 has 17 amino acids. V was clipped by 2 bases and J by 5 bases; unmatched bases: 9. DNA for the CDR3: TGTGCCAGCAGTTTACTGGGGGGACAGGGGGCACGCGAGACCCAGTACTTC. This encodes CASSLLGGQGARETQYF. The full variable domain, with the rest looked up from reference TRBV28 and TRBJ2-5, is DVKVTQSSRYLVKRTGEKVFLECVQDMDHENMFWYRQDPGLGLRLIYFSYDVKMKEKGDIPEGYSVSREKKERFSLILESASTNQTSMYLCASSLLGGQGARETQYFGPGTRLLVL.

This clonotype has just a few counts. The gene calls are TRBV28 and TRBJ2-1; the match to TRBD2 covers 11 bases. With 6 bases clipped from V and 4 bases from J, the junction kept 5 bases outside the gene matches. This CDR3 spans 15 amino acids. Per germline, CDR1 MDHEN and CDR2 SYDVKM. The CDR3 spells CASRRLAGIYNEQFF. CDR3 coding DNA: TGTGCCAGCAGAAGACTAGCGGGGATATACAATGAGCAGTTCTTC.

The sample holds one count of this clonotype. This chain links TRBV5-1 with TRBJ2-5; TRBD1 matches 10 bases. The CDR3 covers 15 residues. With V trimmed by 0 bases and J by 4 bases, 3 bases remained unmatched. CDR1 SGHRS and CDR2 YFSETQ come from the germline V gene. The CDR3 protein is CASSLAGQGRETQYF. The CDR3 bases are TGCGCCAGCAGCTTGGCGGGACAGGGGAGAGAGACCCAGTACTTC.